This T cell receptor (beta chain) was sequenced in a study of Ad26.COV2.S vaccination and SARS-CoV-2 variants (dated by TCRdb to the early 2020s). Some background on the complete study: Donors in the vaccine arm were drawn from COV1001, a phase I-IIa trial of Ad26.COV2.S in healthy adults that was multicentre, randomized, double-blind and placebo-controlled. Dosing of Ad26.COV2.S was intramuscular, at either 5x10^10 or 1x10^11 viral particles, delivered as one shot or as two shots spaced 56 days apart. Sequencing of the TCRbeta repertoire served to evaluate the specificity and breadth of SARS-CoV-2-reactive T cell receptors following Ad26.COV2.S vaccination. The TCR-sequenced set comprised around 30 samples: some 20 Ad26.COV2.S vaccine recipients, 5 placebo recipients and 8 SARS-CoV-2 convalescent individuals. Trial participants were randomized into five groups of five, in which low-dose or high-dose Ad26.COV2.S was given once or twice, or placebo was given on both occasions. Investigators did not know the trial group allocation while performing experiments and assessing outcomes. Overall study results and their limits: Substantial breadth of spike-specific CD8+ and CD4+ T cell responses was reported after vaccination. The study was not powered for comparison of responses between vaccine doses or regimens. The authors noted that total T cell responses may have been underestimated by the TCR breadth and depth analyses. Compared with placebo recipients, Ad26.COV2.S recipients showed higher spike-specific TCR breadth (P = 0.0014). Vaccine and placebo recipients had comparable non-spike TCR breadth, which fits with the vaccine containing only spike.

Reading the germline V gene (reference sequence) gives CDR1 GTSNPN and CDR2 SVGIG. The trim is 0 bases for V and 3 bases for J, with a gap of 9 bases between the germline ends. The CDR3 runs 15 residues from the cysteine to the phenylalanine. The kept DNA is CDR3 alone, 45 bases in frame from the first base. The immunoSEQ Assay was the method used to sequence TCRbeta CDR3 regions. After extraction, genomic DNA underwent amplification by bias-controlled multiplex PCR, followed by high-throughput sequencing. The paper's data handling went like this. Collapsing and filtering of sequences were performed to quantify the absolute abundance of each unique TCRbeta CDR3 region. Usable DNA was measured by amplifying reference genes present in all nucleated cells, and TCRbeta template counts were normalized to that usable DNA to estimate T cell fraction. Repertoire TCRs were annotated as SARS-CoV-2-specific when V gene, CDR3 amino acid sequence and J gene were exactly matched to a known reactive TCR set. The reference SARS-CoV-2 TCR set was obtained from MIRA and was filtered for enrichment in COVID-19-positive ImmuneCODE repertoires, whereby public or cross-reactive TCRs were removed. Using the MIRA antigens, annotated TCRs were further analysed by specific ORF or by position within an ORF. Breadth was defined as annotated unique rearrangements over total unique productive rearrangements; depth was the summed frequency of those rearrangements. Two-sided Wilcoxon rank-sum tests were applied when comparing TCR breadth between groups. TCRdb obtained this table from immuneACCESS and retained in-frame rearrangements with V and J assigned. These tables miss some clones; where compared with another copy, unresolved V genes account for less than half of the shortfall, and the remainder is unexplained. The DNA gave D and trimming, while V, J and clone size come from that table. This sample gives about 680,000 clones in total; approximately 88% of them show up just once. The ten largest make up approximately 1.5% of the sample.

Remarks on this clone: The specificity of this receptor is unknown. There are no base qualities to consult, and no much larger clone falls within one base.

The treatment or condition label on this specimen signifies: around 19 received Ad26.COV2.S at low or high dose, single or two shots; 5 received placebo; per-sample allocation not given. Repertoires of vaccine and placebo recipients were sequenced from samples collected on day 63 after the first injection. Cohort 1b enrolled some 25 adults aged 18-55 years at a single site in Boston, USA, between 29 July and 7 August 2020. Ad26.COV2.S was a replication-incompetent adenovirus type 26 vector that expressed a prefusion-stabilized SARS-CoV-2 spike protein derived from the original Wuhan strain. This sequence uses TRBV30 and TRBJ2-6; the D segment could be TRBD2, given 6 matching bases. The receptor's source is a person between 18 and 65 years old who received the Ad26.COV2.S COVID-19 vaccine or a placebo. The sample was peripheral blood, taken in a trial of Ad26.COV2.S vaccine versus placebo. The DNA is as follows: TGTGCCTGGAGTGTTTGGGGAGGTGGGGCCAACGTCCTGACTTTC. Translated, this gives CAWSVWGGGANVLTF.